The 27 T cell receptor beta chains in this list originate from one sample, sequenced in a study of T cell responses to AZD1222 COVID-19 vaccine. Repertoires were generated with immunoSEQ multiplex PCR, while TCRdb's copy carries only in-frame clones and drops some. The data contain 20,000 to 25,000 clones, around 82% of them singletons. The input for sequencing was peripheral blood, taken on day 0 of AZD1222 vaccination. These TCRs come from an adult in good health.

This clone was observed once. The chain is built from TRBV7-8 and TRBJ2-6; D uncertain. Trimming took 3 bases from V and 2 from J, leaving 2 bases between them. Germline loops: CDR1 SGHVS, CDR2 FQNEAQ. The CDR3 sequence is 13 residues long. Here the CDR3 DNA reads TGTGCCAGCAGCTTTACTGGGGCCAACGTCCTGACTTTC. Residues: CASSFTGANVLTF.

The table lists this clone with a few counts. The CDR3 region has the DNA TGTGCCAGCGGGCTTCGGGGGGACTCCTACAATGAGCAGTTCTTC. This codes for CASGLRGDSYNEQFF. The chain combines TRBV6-5 with TRBJ2-1; 7 bases line up with TRBD2. CDR1 is MNHEY and CDR2 is SVGAGI in the germline V gene. V dropped 8 bases and J dropped 0; count of bases not matched to a gene: 7. There are 15 residues in the CDR3.

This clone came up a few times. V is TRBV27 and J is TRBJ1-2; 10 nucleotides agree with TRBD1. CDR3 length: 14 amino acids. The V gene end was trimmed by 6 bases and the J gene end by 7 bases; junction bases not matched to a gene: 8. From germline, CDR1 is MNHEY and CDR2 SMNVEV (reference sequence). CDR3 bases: TGTGCCAGCAGCCCTCTGACAGGGGGCTTTGGCTACACCTTC. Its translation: CASSPLTGGFGYTF.

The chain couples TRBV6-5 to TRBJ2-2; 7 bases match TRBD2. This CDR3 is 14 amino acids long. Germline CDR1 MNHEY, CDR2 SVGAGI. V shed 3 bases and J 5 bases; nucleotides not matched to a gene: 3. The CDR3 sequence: CASSYGGGTGELFF. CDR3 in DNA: TGTGCCAGCAGTTATGGGGGAGGGACCGGGGAGCTGTTTTTT.

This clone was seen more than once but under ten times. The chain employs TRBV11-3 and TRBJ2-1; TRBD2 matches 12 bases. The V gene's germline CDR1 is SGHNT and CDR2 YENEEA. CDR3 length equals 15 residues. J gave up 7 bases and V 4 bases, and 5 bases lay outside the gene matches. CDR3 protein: CASSYGLAGPNEQFF. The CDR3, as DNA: TGTGCCAGCAGCTACGGACTAGCGGGGCCAAATGAGCAGTTCTTC.

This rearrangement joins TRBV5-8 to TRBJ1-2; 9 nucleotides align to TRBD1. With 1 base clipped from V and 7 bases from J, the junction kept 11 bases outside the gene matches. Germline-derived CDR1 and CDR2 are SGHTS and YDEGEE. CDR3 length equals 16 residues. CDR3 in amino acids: CASSLWGTGFASGYTF. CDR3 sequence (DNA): TGTGCCAGCAGCTTGTGGGGGACAGGGTTTGCGAGTGGCTACACCTTC.

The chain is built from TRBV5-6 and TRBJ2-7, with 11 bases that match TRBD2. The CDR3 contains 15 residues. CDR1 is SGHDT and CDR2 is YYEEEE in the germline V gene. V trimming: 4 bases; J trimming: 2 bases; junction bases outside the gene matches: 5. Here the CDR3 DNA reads TGTGCCAGCAGCCCCGGGACTAGCGGTCCCTACGAGCAGTACTTC. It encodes CASSPGTSGPYEQYF.

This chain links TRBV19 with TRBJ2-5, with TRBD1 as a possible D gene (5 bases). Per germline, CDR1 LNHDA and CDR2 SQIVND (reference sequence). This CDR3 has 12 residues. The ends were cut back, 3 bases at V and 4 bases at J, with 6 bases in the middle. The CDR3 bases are TGTGCCAGTAGTATCCAGGGAGAGACCCAGTACTTC. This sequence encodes CASSIQGETQYF.

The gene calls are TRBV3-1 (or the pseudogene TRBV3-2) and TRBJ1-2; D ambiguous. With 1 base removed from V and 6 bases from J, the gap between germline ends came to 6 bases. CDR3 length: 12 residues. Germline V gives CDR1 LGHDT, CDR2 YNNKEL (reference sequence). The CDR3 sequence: CASSQVWDGYTF. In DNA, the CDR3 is TGTGCCAGCAGCCAAGTTTGGGATGGCTACACCTTC.

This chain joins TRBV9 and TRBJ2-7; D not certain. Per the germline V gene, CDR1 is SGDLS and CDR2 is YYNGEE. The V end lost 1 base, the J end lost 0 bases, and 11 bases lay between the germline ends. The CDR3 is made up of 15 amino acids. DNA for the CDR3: TGTGCCAGCAGCGTATATGGCGGCTACTCCTACGAGCAGTACTTC. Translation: CASSVYGGYSYEQYF.

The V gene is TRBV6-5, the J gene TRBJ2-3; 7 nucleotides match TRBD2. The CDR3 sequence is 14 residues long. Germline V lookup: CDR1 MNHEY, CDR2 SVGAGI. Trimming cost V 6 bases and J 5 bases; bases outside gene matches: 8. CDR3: CASSPGLAGDTQYF. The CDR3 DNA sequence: TGTGCCAGCAGCCCCGGTTTAGCGGGAGATACGCAGTATTTT.

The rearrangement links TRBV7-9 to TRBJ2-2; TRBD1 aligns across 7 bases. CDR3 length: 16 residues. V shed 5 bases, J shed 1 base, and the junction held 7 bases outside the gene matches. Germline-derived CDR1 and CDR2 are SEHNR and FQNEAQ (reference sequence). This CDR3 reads CASSPGTVGNTGELFF. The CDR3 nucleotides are TGTGCCAGCAGCCCAGGGACAGTCGGGAACACCGGGGAGCTGTTTTTT.

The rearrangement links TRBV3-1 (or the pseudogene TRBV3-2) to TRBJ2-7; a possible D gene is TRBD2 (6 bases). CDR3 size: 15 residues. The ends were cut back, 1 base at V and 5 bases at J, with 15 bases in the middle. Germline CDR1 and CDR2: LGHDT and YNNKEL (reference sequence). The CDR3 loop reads CASSQGGLKNNEQYF. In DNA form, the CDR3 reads TGTGCCAGCAGCCAAGGTGGACTAAAGAATAACGAGCAGTACTTC.

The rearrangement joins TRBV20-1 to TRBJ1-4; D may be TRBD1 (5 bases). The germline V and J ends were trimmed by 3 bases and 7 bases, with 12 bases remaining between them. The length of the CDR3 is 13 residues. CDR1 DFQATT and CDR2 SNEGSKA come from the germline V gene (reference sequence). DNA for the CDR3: TGCAGTGCTAGTAGGGGTTTCGGTGAAAAACTGTTTTTT. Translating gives CSASRGFGEKLFF.

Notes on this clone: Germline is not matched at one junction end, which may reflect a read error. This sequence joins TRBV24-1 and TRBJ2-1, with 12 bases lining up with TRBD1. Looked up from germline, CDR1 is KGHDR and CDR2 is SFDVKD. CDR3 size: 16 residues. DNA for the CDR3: TGTGCCACCAGTGATCCCGGGACAGGGGGCTACCATGAGCAGTTCTTC. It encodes CATSDPGTGGYHEQFF.

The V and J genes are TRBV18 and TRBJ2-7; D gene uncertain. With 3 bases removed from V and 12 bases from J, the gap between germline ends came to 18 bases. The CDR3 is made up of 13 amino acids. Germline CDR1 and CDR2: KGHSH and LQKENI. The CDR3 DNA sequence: TGTGCCAGCTCACCGGTGGAGAACCAAGGACCGTACTTC. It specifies CASSPVENQGPYF.

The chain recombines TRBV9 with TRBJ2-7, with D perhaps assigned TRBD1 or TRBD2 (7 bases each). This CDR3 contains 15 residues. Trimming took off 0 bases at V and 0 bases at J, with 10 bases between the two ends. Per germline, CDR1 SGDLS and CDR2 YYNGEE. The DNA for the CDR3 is TGTGCCAGCAGCGTAGCAGGGGGGGGCTCCTACGAGCAGTACTTC. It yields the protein CASSVAGGGSYEQYF.

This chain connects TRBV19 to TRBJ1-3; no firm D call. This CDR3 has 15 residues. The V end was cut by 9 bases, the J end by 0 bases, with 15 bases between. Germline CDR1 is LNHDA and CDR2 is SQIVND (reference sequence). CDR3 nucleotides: TGTGCCAGCAAACATGTTTCTTCCTCTGGAAACACCATATATTTT. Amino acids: CASKHVSSSGNTIYF.

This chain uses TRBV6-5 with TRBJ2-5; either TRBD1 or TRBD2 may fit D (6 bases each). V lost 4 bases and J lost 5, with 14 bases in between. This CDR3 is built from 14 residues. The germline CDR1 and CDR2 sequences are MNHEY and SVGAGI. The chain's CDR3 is CASSSWSGAETQYF. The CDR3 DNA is TGTGCCAGCAGTTCCTGGTCGGGGGCTGAGACCCAGTACTTC.

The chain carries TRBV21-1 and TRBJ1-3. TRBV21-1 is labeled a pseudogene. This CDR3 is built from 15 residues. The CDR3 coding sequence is TGTGCCAGCAGCAAACGTCGTGGGAGGAGAAACACCATATATTTT. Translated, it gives CASSKRRGRRNTIYF.

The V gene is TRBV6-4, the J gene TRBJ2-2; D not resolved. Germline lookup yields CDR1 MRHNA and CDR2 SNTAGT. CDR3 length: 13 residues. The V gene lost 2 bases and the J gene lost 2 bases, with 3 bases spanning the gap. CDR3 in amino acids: CASSDTNTGELFF. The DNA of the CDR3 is TGTGCCAGCAGTGACACCAACACCGGGGAGCTGTTTTTT.

The CDR3 DNA reads TGTGCCAGCAGCCTCCAGGGGCTCTATGGCTACACCTTC. It is translated as CASSLQGLYGYTF. The chain has TRBV5-6 and TRBJ1-2; TRBD1 is a possible D gene (6 bases). This CDR3 spans 13 amino acids. The V gene's germline CDR1 is SGHDT and CDR2 YYEEEE. V was trimmed by 4 bases and J by 4 bases, leaving 11 bases between them.

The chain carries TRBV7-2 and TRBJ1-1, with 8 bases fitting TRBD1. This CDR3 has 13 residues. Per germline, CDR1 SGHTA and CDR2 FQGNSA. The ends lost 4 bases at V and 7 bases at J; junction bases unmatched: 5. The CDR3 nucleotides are TGTGCCAGCAGCTACGGGACAGGTAATGAAGCTTTCTTT. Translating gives CASSYGTGNEAFF.

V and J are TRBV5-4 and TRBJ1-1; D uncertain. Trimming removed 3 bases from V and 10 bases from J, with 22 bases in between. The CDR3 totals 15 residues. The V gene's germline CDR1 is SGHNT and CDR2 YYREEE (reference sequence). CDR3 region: CASSSDLDRTPRAFF. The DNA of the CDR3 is TGTGCCAGCAGCTCAGACCTTGACCGAACCCCGAGAGCTTTCTTT.

CDR3 amino acids: CASMDTSMSYEQYF. CDR3 nucleotide sequence: TGTGCCAGCATGGATACTAGTATGTCCTACGAGCAGTACTTC. V and J are TRBV7-9 and TRBJ2-7; D is possibly TRBD2 (5 bases). Per germline, CDR1 SEHNR and CDR2 FQNEAQ (reference sequence). Trimming removed 7 bases at V and 1 base at J, with 14 bases between. The CDR3 is made up of 14 amino acids.

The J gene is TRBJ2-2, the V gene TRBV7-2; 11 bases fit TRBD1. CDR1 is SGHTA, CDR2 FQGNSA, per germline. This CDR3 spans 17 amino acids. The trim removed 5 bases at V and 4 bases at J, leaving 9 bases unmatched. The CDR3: CASSPGRDRGATGELFF. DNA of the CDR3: TGTGCCAGCAGCCCAGGGAGGGACAGGGGGGCCACCGGGGAGCTGTTTTTT.

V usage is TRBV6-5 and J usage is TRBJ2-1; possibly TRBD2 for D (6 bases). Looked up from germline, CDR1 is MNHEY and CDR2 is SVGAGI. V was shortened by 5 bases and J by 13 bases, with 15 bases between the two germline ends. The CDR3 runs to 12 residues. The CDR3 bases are TGTGCCAGCAGTCTCAGGGAGGAGCCCCAGTTCTTC. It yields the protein CASSLREEPQFF.